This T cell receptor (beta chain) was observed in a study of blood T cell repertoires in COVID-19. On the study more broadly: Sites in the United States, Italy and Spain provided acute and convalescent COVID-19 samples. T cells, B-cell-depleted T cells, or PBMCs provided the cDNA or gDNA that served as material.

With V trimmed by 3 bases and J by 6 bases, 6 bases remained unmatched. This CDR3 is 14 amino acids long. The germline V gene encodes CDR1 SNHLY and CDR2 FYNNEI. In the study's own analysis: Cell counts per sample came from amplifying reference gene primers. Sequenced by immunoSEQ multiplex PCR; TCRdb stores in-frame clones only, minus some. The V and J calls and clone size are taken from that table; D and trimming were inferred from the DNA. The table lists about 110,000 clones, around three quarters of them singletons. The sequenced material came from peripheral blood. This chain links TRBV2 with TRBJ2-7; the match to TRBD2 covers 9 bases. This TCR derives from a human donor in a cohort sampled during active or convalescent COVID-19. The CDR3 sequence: CASSEAAGGFEQYF. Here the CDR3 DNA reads TGTGCCAGCAGTGAGGCGGCGGGAGGGTTCGAGCAGTACTTC.